Listed below are T cell receptor beta chains from one sample, sequenced in a study of shared clonotypes between healthy human individuals. Clones were read by immunoSEQ multiplex PCR, and TCRdb kept only the in-frame ones, dropping some. The sample shows hundreds of thousands of clones, around 95% of them seen only once. The sample comprised naive CD8+ T cells sorted from blood. Receptors originate from a woman in her 30s in good health. Each CDR3 is given with its conserved first and last residue. The D gene is left open where the match is weak. Size tells how often a clone was seen (once, few, many) or the class of an expanded clone, and some rows leave it out.

j_call,v_call,d_call,clone_size,cdr3_aa,cdr3_nt
TRBJ1-5,TRBV11-2,TRBD1,NA,CASSWDRGGPQHF,TGTGCCAGCAGCTGGGACAGGGGGGGGCCCCAGCATTTT
TRBJ2-1,TRBV5-1,TRBD2,NA,CASSGGRLADSYNEQFF,TGCGCCAGCAGCGGCGGTAGGCTAGCGGATTCCTACAATGAGCAGTTCTTC
TRBJ1-2,TRBV7-9,NA,few,CASSLADGATF,TGTGCCAGCAGCTTAGCCGACGGGGCCACCTTC
TRBJ2-1,TRBV9,NA,NA,CASSVARRGWGNEQFF,TGTGCCAGCAGCGTAGCTAGACGGGGGTGGGGCAATGAGCAGTTCTTC
TRBJ2-1,TRBV4-1,NA,NA,CASSPRVAYDEQFF,TGCGCCAGCAGCCCCCGGGTAGCCTATGATGAGCAGTTCTTC
TRBJ1-1,TRBV27,TRBD1,NA,CASSHGQGMEAFF,TGTGCCAGCAGTCACGGACAGGGTATGGAGGCTTTCTTT
TRBJ2-5,TRBV5-4,TRBD2,NA,CASRGGEAPPQETQYF,TGTGCCAGCAGGGGGGGGGAGGCCCCGCCACAAGAGACCCAGTACTTC
TRBJ2-7,TRBV18,NA,NA,CASSPPEGLDRINTYEQYF,TGTGCCAGCTCACCACCGGAGGGTTTGGACAGAATTAACACCTACGAGCAGTACTTC
TRBJ2-3,TRBV27,NA,NA,CASSPRSPPGPSTDTQYF,TGTGCCAGCAGTCCCCGAAGCCCACCGGGGCCTAGCACAGATACGCAGTATTTT
TRBJ1-1,TRBV15,NA,NA,CATSRGDSSGAFF,TGTGCCACCAGCAGGGGGGACTCCTCGGGAGCTTTCTTT
TRBJ2-1,TRBV27,TRBD2,NA,CASTRLAGVDNEQFF,TGTGCCAGCACAAGACTAGCGGGAGTAGACAATGAGCAGTTCTTC
TRBJ2-1,TRBV15,TRBD2,NA,CATSRLGLAPSNEQFF,TGTGCCACCAGCAGATTGGGACTAGCCCCCTCGAATGAGCAGTTCTTC
TRBJ1-1,TRBV14,NA,NA,CASRYRASTEAFF,TGTGCCAGCAGGTACAGGGCCAGCACTGAAGCTTTCTTT
TRBJ2-7,TRBV6-5,NA,NA,CASSYHSERRRYF,TGTGCCAGCAGTTATCATAGCGAGAGACGTCGGTACTTC
TRBJ1-5,TRBV6-5,NA,NA,CASSYSGSNQPQHF,TGTGCCAGCAGTTACTCAGGAAGCAATCAGCCCCAGCATTTT
TRBJ2-1,TRBV7-9,NA,NA,CASSPRGSRVWNEQFF,TGTGCCAGCAGTCCAAGGGGGAGTCGTGTATGGAATGAGCAGTTCTTC
TRBJ2-7,TRBV28,NA,NA,CASGGTIHYEQYF,TGTGCCAGCGGGGGGACGATACACTACGAGCAGTACTTC
TRBJ2-3,TRBV27,NA,NA,CASSSRTPSTDTQYF,TGTGCCAGCTCTTCTAGGACGCCGAGCACAGATACGCAGTATTTT
TRBJ2-2,TRBV2,TRBD2,NA,CASMGDGTTNTGELFF,TGTGCCAGCATGGGTGACGGGACTACGAACACCGGGGAGCTGTTTTTT
TRBJ2-3,TRBV27,NA,NA,CASSQGSRPSTDTQYF,TGTGCCAGCAGCCAAGGCTCTCGGCCTAGCACAGATACGCAGTATTTT
TRBJ2-7,TRBV27,NA,NA,CASRSTKLKEQYF,TGTGCCAGCAGGTCGACTAAATTGAAGGAGCAGTACTTC
TRBJ2-1,TRBV14,TRBD2,NA,CASSQGTRVFYEQFF,TGTGCCAGCAGCCAAGGGACTAGGGTATTCTATGAGCAGTTCTTC
TRBJ2-7,TRBV5-5,NA,NA,CASSLSRDPYEQYF,TGTGCCAGCAGCCTGAGTAGGGACCCCTACGAGCAGTACTTC
TRBJ1-2,TRBV27,NA,NA,CASSLSGDDYGYTF,TGTGCCAGCAGTTTAAGCGGGGACGACTATGGCTACACCTTC
TRBJ2-1,TRBV5-6,TRBD2,NA,CASMPGLAGASSYNEQFF,TGTGCCAGCATGCCGGGACTAGCGGGGGCTAGCTCCTACAATGAGCAGTTCTTC
TRBJ2-7,TRBV5-6,TRBD2,NA,CASSVLAGAYEQYF,TGTGCCAGCAGCGTCCTAGCGGGGGCCTACGAGCAGTACTTC
TRBJ1-5,TRBV2,TRBD1,NA,CASSEAWGDREGQPQHF,TGTGCCAGCAGTGAAGCTTGGGGTGACAGGGAGGGACAGCCCCAGCATTTT
TRBJ2-1,TRBV11-2,NA,NA,CASSQRPAYNEQFF,TGTGCCAGCAGCCAGAGGCCCGCCTACAATGAGCAGTTCTTC
TRBJ1-3,TRBV4-1,NA,once,CASSHPYPGNTIYF,TGCGCCAGCAGCCACCCCTATCCTGGAAACACCATATATTTT
TRBJ2-1,TRBV14,TRBD1,NA,CASSLTGGLYEQFF,TGTGCCAGCAGCCTGACAGGGGGTCTGTATGAGCAGTTCTTC
TRBJ1-2,TRBV6-5,NA,once,CASSYGVFAGYTF,TGTGCCAGCAGTTATGGGGTTTTTGCTGGCTACACCTTC
TRBJ1-5,TRBV27,NA,NA,CASSLSRGGGQPQHF,TGTGCCAGCAGTTTATCGAGAGGGGGGGGTCAGCCCCAGCATTTT
TRBJ2-7,TRBV11-3,NA,NA,CASSEGSSGYEQYF,TGTGCCAGCAGCGAAGGGTCGAGCGGGTACGAGCAGTACTTC
TRBJ2-3,TRBV7-6,TRBD2,NA,CASSLGLAGAADTQYF,TGTGCCAGCAGCTTGGGACTAGCGGGAGCGGCAGATACGCAGTATTTT
TRBJ2-1,TRBV15,NA,NA,CATSREVVSRYNEQFF,TGTGCCACCAGCAGAGAAGTTGTATCGCGATACAATGAGCAGTTCTTC
TRBJ2-1,TRBV19,NA,NA,CASSWGESYNEQFF,TGTGCCAGTAGTTGGGGGGAGTCCTACAATGAGCAGTTCTTC
TRBJ1-5,TRBV19,NA,NA,CASGARASNQPQHF,TGTGCCAGTGGTGCCCGGGCCTCCAATCAGCCCCAGCATTTT
TRBJ2-2,TRBV20-1,NA,NA,CSVPGRGELFF,TGCAGTGTTCCGGGCCGCGGGGAGCTGTTTTTT
TRBJ1-3,TRBV11-2,TRBD1,NA,CASSSNRDRSYF,TGTGCCAGCAGCTCTAACCGGGACAGGTCTTATTTT
TRBJ2-7,TRBV7-2,TRBD1,once,CASSLETGGSYEQYF,TGTGCCAGCAGCCTCGAGACAGGGGGCTCCTACGAGCAGTACTTC
TRBJ2-3,TRBV5-8,NA,NA,CASSLPSTELYTDTQYF,TGTGCCAGCAGCTTGCCGTCGACAGAATTGTACACAGATACGCAGTATTTT
TRBJ1-3,TRBV9,TRBD1,NA,CASSVEGASGNTIYF,TGTGCCAGCAGCGTGGAGGGGGCCTCTGGAAACACCATATATTTT